Listed below are T cell receptor beta chains from one sample, sequenced in a study of post-analysis software for immune sequencing data. TCRdb processed the PCR reads anew with MiXCR; each CDR3 protein has one entry. The sample has roughly 700,000 distinct CDR3 sequences, roughly 27% seen once. The source material was blood. The receptor source for this set is a girl aged 10-17 years with multiple sclerosis. CDR3s include the opening cysteine and the closing phenylalanine or tryptophan. The order of the fields is J gene, CDR3 length, clone size, V gene, D gene, CDR3 protein, CDR3 DNA. A D gene is named only where the DNA matches it firmly. Only part of the rows carry a size: once, few, many, or a class if the clone is expanded.

>TRBJ2-3|14|-|TRBV29-1|-
CSVETGAGTDTQYF
TGCAGCGTTGAAACGGGGGCGGGAACAGATACGCAGTATTTT
>TRBJ2-1|12|few|TRBV20-1|-
CSDLGRNNEQFF
TGCAGTGATTTGGGAAGAAACAATGAGCAGTTCTTC
>TRBJ1-2|15|few|TRBV5-5|-
CASSLTFRDSYGYTF
TGTGCCAGCAGCTTAACCTTTCGAGATAGCTATGGCTACACCTTC
>TRBJ2-1|16|-|TRBV6-5|-
CAGSSSRFASYNEQFF
TGTGCCGGCAGTTCGTCGCGGTTCGCCTCCTACAATGAGCAGTTCTTC
>TRBJ2-1|17|many|TRBV27|-
CASSLSKSPRDHNEQFF
TGTGCCAGCAGTTTATCGAAGAGCCCTCGAGACCACAATGAGCAGTTCTTC
>TRBJ2-7|17|few|TRBV4-1|TRBD2
CASSPLGLAGVVREQYF
TGCGCCAGCAGCCCGTTAGGACTAGCGGGAGTTGTAAGGGAGCAGTACTTC
>TRBJ2-1|17|-|TRBV6-2/TRBV6-3|-
CASRNGVGQGPTREQFF
TGTGCCAGCAGGAACGGAGTGGGGCAGGGACCCACAAGAGAGCAGTTCTTC
>TRBJ1-5|15|-|TRBV6-1|-
CASSGAPGVGQPQHF
TGTGCCAGCAGTGGAGCGCCGGGCGTGGGACAGCCCCAGCATTTT
>TRBJ2-2|15|-|TRBV9|TRBD2
CASSVAPGGIGELFF
TGTGCCAGCAGCGTAGCGCCGGGGGGGATTGGGGAGCTGTTTTTT
>TRBJ1-4|14|-|TRBV7-9|-
CASTEGGRGGKLFF
TGTGCCAGCACCGAAGGCGGCAGGGGAGGAAAACTGTTTTTT
>TRBJ2-1|15|-|TRBV28|TRBD2
CASSRTSGSWVEQFF
TGTGCCAGCAGTCGGACTAGCGGGAGTTGGGTTGAGCAGTTCTTC
>TRBJ2-3|16|-|TRBV29-1|TRBD2
CSVENPSGRRADTQYF
TGCAGCGTCGAAAACCCTAGCGGGAGAAGGGCAGATACGCAGTATTTT
>TRBJ2-3|15|-|TRBV3-1|-
CASSQATPSTDTQYF
TGTGCCAGCAGCCAAGCGACCCCTAGCACAGATACGCAGTATTTT
>TRBJ2-5|14|-|TRBV10-2|-
CASRLAGYQETQYF
TGCGCCAGCAGACTCGCCGGATATCAAGAGACCCAGTACTTC
>TRBJ1-2|19|few|TRBV7-9|TRBD1
CASSSNQGGQAWSNYGYTF
TGTGCCAGCAGCTCAAATCAGGGGGGACAAGCATGGAGTAACTATGGCTACACCTTC
>TRBJ2-3|15|many|TRBV5-1|-
CASKSDPKTTDTQYF
TGCGCCAGCAAATCGGACCCGAAAACCACAGATACGCAGTATTTT
>TRBJ2-7|12|-|TRBV20-1|-
CSAKTQGYEQYF
TGCAGTGCTAAAACCCAGGGCTACGAGCAGTACTTC
>TRBJ1-1|14|-|TRBV5-1|-
CASSLGGGFTEAFF
TGCGCCAGCAGCTTGGGTGGGGGATTCACTGAAGCTTTCTTT
>TRBJ2-7|15|few|TRBV5-1|-
CASSAKSQGTYEQYF
TGCGCCAGCAGTGCGAAGTCACAGGGTACCTACGAGCAGTACTTC
>TRBJ2-7|16|many|TRBV29-1|-
CSVGGDSLSSSYEQYF
TGCAGCGTCGGGGGGGACAGCCTTTCCAGCTCCTACGAGCAGTACTTC
>TRBJ2-1|15|few|TRBV18|TRBD1
CASSRAGQGGHEQFF
TGTGCCAGCTCACGGGCCGGACAGGGTGGCCATGAGCAGTTCTTC
>TRBJ2-5|13|-|TRBV5-1|-
CASNSEYQETQYF
TGCGCCAGCAACTCAGAGTACCAAGAGACCCAGTACTTC
>TRBJ2-3|15|-|TRBV12-3/TRBV12-4|TRBD2
CASSSGRGIADTQYF
TGTGCCAGCAGCTCCGGGAGGGGGATCGCAGATACGCAGTATTTT
>TRBJ1-4|17|-|TRBV3-1|-
CASSQDDRKEPNEKLFF
TGTGCCAGCAGCCAAGATGACCGCAAGGAACCTAATGAAAAACTGTTTTTT
>TRBJ1-1|13|-|TRBV10-3|-
CAIRVRGDTEAFF
TGTGCCATCAGGGTAAGAGGGGACACTGAAGCTTTCTTT
>TRBJ1-1|13|few|TRBV7-2|-
CASSLSPGSEAFF
TGTGCCAGCAGCTTATCCCCGGGCTCTGAAGCTTTCTTT
>TRBJ2-7|16|few|TRBV29-1|TRBD2
CSVDLTGTSGGYEQYF
TGCAGCGTTGATCTGACCGGGACTAGCGGGGGTTACGAGCAGTACTTC
>TRBJ2-7|16|few|TRBV7-2|-
CASSLGGGGPAYEQYF
TGTGCCAGCAGCTTAGGGGGAGGCGGGCCCGCCTACGAGCAGTACTTC
>TRBJ2-7|14|many|TRBV2|-
CASSVALRTYEQYF
TGTGCCAGCAGTGTGGCCCTCCGAACCTACGAGCAGTACTTC
>TRBJ2-1|16|-|TRBV5-1|TRBD2
CASSLLSGGWDNEQFF
TGCGCCAGCAGCTTGCTGTCGGGGGGATGGGACAATGAGCAGTTCTTC
>TRBJ1-5|14|-|TRBV5-1|-
CASSLGTLNRPQHF
TGCGCCAGCAGCTTGGGTACACTAAATCGGCCCCAGCATTTT
>TRBJ2-7|14|many|TRBV7-2|TRBD2
CASLTHGRAYEQYF
TGTGCCAGCTTAACCCACGGGAGGGCCTACGAGCAGTACTTC
>TRBJ1-3|13|few|TRBV12-3/TRBV12-4|-
CASRLNSGNTIYF
TGTGCCAGCAGACTAAACTCTGGAAACACCATATATTTT
>TRBJ2-1|17|-|TRBV6-2/TRBV6-3|TRBD2
CASSYGLAGGRGNEQFF
TGTGCCAGCAGTTACGGGCTAGCGGGAGGTCGGGGCAATGAGCAGTTCTTC
>TRBJ2-5|15|-|TRBV13|TRBD1
CASSSGTGDQETQYF
TGTGCCAGCAGCTCCGGGACAGGGGACCAAGAGACCCAGTACTTC
>TRBJ2-2|16|-|TRBV7-9|TRBD2
CASGLAGGLFTGELFF
TGTGCCAGCGGGCTAGCGGGAGGTCTATTCACCGGGGAGCTGTTTTTT
>TRBJ2-7|13|few|TRBV15|-
CATSSRFEGEQYF
TGTGCCACCAGCAGTCGATTCGAGGGGGAGCAGTACTTC
>TRBJ2-1|12|-|TRBV7-9|-
CAGIRAAGEQFF
TGTGCCGGCATTAGGGCGGCGGGTGAGCAGTTCTTC
>TRBJ1-1|14|-|TRBV5-1|-
CASSLASPHTEAFF
TGCGCCAGCAGCTTGGCCTCTCCGCACACTGAAGCTTTCTTT
>TRBJ1-5|15|-|TRBV19|-
CASSLMGGGNQPQHF
TGTGCCAGTAGCTTGATGGGGGGCGGCAATCAGCCCCAGCATTTT